A selection of T cell receptor beta chains follows, all from one sample in a study of blood T cell repertoires in COVID-19. Using immunoSEQ multiplex PCR, the repertoire was profiled, and TCRdb retains in-frame clones only, with some absent. The sample has tens of thousands of clones, around 87% seen once. The sample taken for sequencing was peripheral blood. All receptors derive from a man aged 70 or older with acute or convalescent COVID-19. The CDR3 runs from the conserved cysteine through the conserved F or W. D genes are given only for firm matches. Rows give clone size only sometimes, using once, few, many, or a class for an expanded clone.

>-|TRBV6-5|TRBJ1-3|TRBD1
CASTPTGENTIYF
>-|TRBV2|TRBJ2-7|-
CASGERDTLDEQYF
>-|TRBV9|TRBJ2-2|-
CARPKGAGELFF
>-|TRBV20-1|TRBJ2-1|TRBD2
CSASRTSGSSSYNEQFF
>-|TRBV11-2|TRBJ2-5|-
CASSPVQETQYF
>-|TRBV28|TRBJ2-4|TRBD1
CASSPRGPKAKNIQYF
>-|TRBV5-4|TRBJ1-6|TRBD1
CASSYSRDRAGNSPLHF
>-|TRBV5-5|TRBJ1-5|TRBD1
CASSYGTGGQPQHF
>-|TRBV9|TRBJ2-2|-
CASSPRFAGIGTGELFF
>-|TRBV5-1|TRBJ2-5|TRBD1
CASSTDRELQETQYF
>-|TRBV5-1|TRBJ2-5|TRBD1
CASSLGWGQGETQYF
>few|TRBV5-1|TRBJ2-7|-
CASSLTQGPYEQYF
>-|TRBV7-8|TRBJ1-2|TRBD1
CASSSSLGDSGYTF
>-|TRBV11-2|TRBJ1-2|-
CASSDLQANGYTF
>-|TRBV27|TRBJ1-6|-
CASSLSQNNSPLHF
>-|TRBV18|TRBJ1-4|TRBD1
CASSPGQGLGNEKLFF
>-|TRBV18|TRBJ2-2|TRBD2
CASSTSTGTRNGPTGELFF
>once|TRBV14|TRBJ2-7|TRBD1
CASSHPPGQGLARQYF
>-|TRBV12-3/TRBV12-4|TRBJ1-5|-
CASAGHSNQPQHF
>-|TRBV7-9|TRBJ1-1|-
CASSREGRNTEAFF
>-|TRBV29-1|TRBJ2-7|-
CSVAGGPNEQYF
>-|TRBV5-1|TRBJ2-1|-
CASSLGDGSSYNEQFF
>-|TRBV2|TRBJ1-4|-
CASNEQPINEKLFF
>-|TRBV7-2|TRBJ2-1|-
CASSLVSGANEQFF
>once|TRBV5-4|TRBJ1-3|-
CASSKDTSSGNTIYF
>-|TRBV3-1/TRBV3-2|TRBJ1-3|TRBD1
CASSLRTGAGGNTIYF
>-|TRBV28|TRBJ1-2|-
CASRPGQHNYGYTF
>few|TRBV5-1|TRBJ1-3|-
CASSTGGYGNTIYF
>-|TRBV19|TRBJ2-5|TRBD2
CASSIRGLAGAPGETQYF
>-|TRBV19|TRBJ2-3|-
CASSIWGRPDTDTQYF
>-|TRBV16|TRBJ1-1|-
CASSQSREGLAFF
>-|TRBV11-1|TRBJ2-2|-
CASSLEQGLFTGELFF
>-|TRBV29-1|TRBJ2-1|TRBD2
CSVAGLVTYNEQFF
>-|TRBV12-3/TRBV12-4|TRBJ1-2|TRBD1
CASSRQGPYGYTF
>-|TRBV5-1|TRBJ2-7|-
CASSSGIDSGEQYF
>-|TRBV5-8|TRBJ1-1|-
CASSLRGNTEAFF
>-|TRBV15|TRBJ2-7|-
CATSIANIAYEQYF
>-|TRBV19|TRBJ2-5|TRBD1
CASSSRQGPQETQYF
>-|TRBV7-2|TRBJ1-2|-
CASSFGTLGGSNGYTF
>-|TRBV2|TRBJ1-2|-
CASGLLNRQSSGYTF
>few|TRBV28|TRBJ2-4|-
CASSSWRGENIQYF
>-|TRBV9|TRBJ1-2|TRBD1
CASSLRDRANYGYTF
>-|TRBV12-3/TRBV12-4|TRBJ1-1|-
CASSLNGEAFF
>-|TRBV7-2|TRBJ2-5|TRBD2
CASSTKRGGSFGETQYF
>-|TRBV5-4|TRBJ2-7|-
CASSSGRPPSYEQYF
>once|TRBV7-9|TRBJ2-7|TRBD1
CASGTGQGNYEQYF
>-|TRBV6-2/TRBV6-3|TRBJ1-5|TRBD1
CASSWDRVNQPQHF
>-|TRBV20-1|TRBJ1-1|TRBD1
CSASRQGANTEAFF
>-|TRBV7-2|TRBJ1-3|-
CASSLERNTIYF
>-|TRBV18|TRBJ2-1|-
CASSQSQVPSSYNEQFF
>-|TRBV5-1|TRBJ1-3|-
CASTTGLSGNTIYF
>-|TRBV5-6|TRBJ2-1|TRBD1
CASSPVRAGGPDNEQFF
>-|TRBV30|TRBJ1-4|-
CAWSPSGTVGEKLFF
>-|TRBV7-2|TRBJ1-4|-
CASSLDYDRSLFF
>once|TRBV28|TRBJ2-7|TRBD1
CASSLYGTGNYEQYF
>-|TRBV6-1|TRBJ1-3|-
CASSEGRVRVGNTIYF
>-|TRBV6-5|TRBJ2-7|-
CASSFNSFQYF
>-|TRBV2|TRBJ1-5|-
CASTIEGSSNQPQHF
>-|TRBV9|TRBJ2-3|-
CASSDANTQYF
>once|TRBV6-5|TRBJ1-2|TRBD1
CASSGIRQGAGYTF